The 28 T cell receptor beta chains in this list originate from one sample, sequenced in a study of CD8 T cells in Susac syndrome (dated by TCRdb to about 2019). Libraries were constructed by the immunoSEQ multiplex PCR assay. RNA was extracted with the RNeasy kit and roughly 0.5 to 1 ug was reverse transcribed using random hexamers. TCRdb reprocessed the public reads (quality trimming at Q25 with fastp, clone calling with MiXCR) and kept in-frame beta chains. Each CDR3 protein appears once, grouped with its most common genes and DNA. For this sample there are more than 75,000 distinct CDR3 sequences; around 94% appear just once. 0.2% to 0.3% of the sample is taken by the ten largest. Source material: CD8+ T cells from PBMCs. The receptors were gathered from a human donor in good health.

The V and J genes are TRBV15 and TRBJ1-6, with D perhaps TRBD1 (5 bases). Trimming shortened V by 1 base and J by 9 bases, and 13 bases separated the two germline ends. Per the germline V gene, CDR1 is LNHNV and CDR2 is YYDKDF (reference sequence). This CDR3 is 15 amino acids long. The CDR3 bases are TGTGCCACCAGCAGAGTAGCAGGGTATGTTTCACCCCTCCACTTT. Its protein product is CATSRVAGYVSPLHF.

The chain is built from TRBV27 and TRBJ1-2, with 8 bases fitting TRBD1. The CDR3 spans 12 residues. Germline CDR1 and CDR2: MNHEY and SMNVEV (reference sequence). Trimming took 8 bases from V and 8 from J; bases not matched to a gene: 7. CDR3 sequence (DNA): TGTGCCAGCGGGGACAGGCCGGGGGGCTACACCTTC. This translates into CASGDRPGGYTF.

This clonotype was seen only once. V usage is TRBV12-3 or TRBV12-4 and J usage is TRBJ2-7; 7 bases fit TRBD1. The CDR3 runs to 12 residues. V gave up 4 bases and J gave up 6 bases; unmatched junction bases: 3. The CDR3 reads CASSYRGFEQYF. As DNA, the CDR3 is TGTGCCAGCAGTTACAGGGGATTCGAGCAGTACTTC.

The chain carries TRBV27 and TRBJ2-7; D remains unclear. The V and J ends lost 5 bases and 1 base respectively, with 18 bases between them. The CDR3 runs 16 residues. Per the germline V gene, CDR1 is MNHEY and CDR2 is SMNVEV (reference sequence). The CDR3 DNA follows: TGTGCCAGCAGTCCCTCCCCAGAGCTAGTATCCTACGAGCAGTACGTC. Its protein product is CASSPSPELVSYEQYV.

The V gene is TRBV27, the J gene TRBJ2-5; TRBD1 aligns across 8 bases. Unmatched junction bases numbered 13, after V lost 5 bases and J lost 5 bases. The CDR3 is 16 amino acids. The germline gives CDR1 MNHEY, CDR2 SMNVEV (reference sequence). The CDR3 protein is CASSPLDRAFRETQYF. As DNA, the CDR3 is TGTGCCAGCAGTCCGTTGGACAGGGCCTTTCGTGAGACCCAGTACTTC.

The chain employs TRBV5-4 and TRBJ1-1, with unresolved D. Per the germline V gene, CDR1 is SGHNT and CDR2 is YYREEE (reference sequence). The V and J ends lost 1 base and 0 bases respectively, with 7 bases between them. The CDR3 runs to 14 residues. The chain's CDR3 is CASSLINLNTEAFF. DNA for the CDR3: TGTGCCAGCAGCTTGATCAACTTGAACACTGAAGCTTTCTTT.

This sequence joins TRBV6-2 or TRBV6-3 and TRBJ2-1; 7 bases align to TRBD2. CDR1 MNHEY and CDR2 SVGEGT come from the germline V gene. This CDR3 contains 16 residues. V shed 7 bases and J 4 bases; nucleotides not matched to a gene: 13. CDR3 coding DNA: TGTGCCAGCACCACGGCGGGTAGCGGGTTTTACAATGAGCAGTTCTTC. Translated: CASTTAGSGFYNEQFF.

The chain couples TRBV7-9 to TRBJ2-7; D is unresolved. V was clipped by 3 bases and J by 4 bases, with 13 bases between them. This CDR3 is 14 amino acids long. CDR1 is SEHNR and CDR2 is FQNEAQ in the germline V gene (reference sequence). The CDR3 protein is CASSLSPSPYEQYV. As DNA, the CDR3 is TGTGCCAGCAGCTTGTCTCCGAGCCCTTACGAGCAGTACGTC.

The gene calls are TRBV6-1 and TRBJ2-7, with D perhaps TRBD2 (6 bases). V lost 8 bases to trimming and J lost 1 base, with 18 bases between them. This CDR3 contains 15 residues. The germline V gene has CDR1 MNHNS and CDR2 SASEGT. This CDR3 is CASGPGLLTSYEQYF. The CDR3 nucleotides are TGTGCCAGCGGCCCGGGACTCCTGACTTCCTACGAGCAGTACTTC.

This rearrangement joins TRBV19 to TRBJ1-2; 7 nucleotides match TRBD1. CDR3 length: 14 residues. V trimming: 3 bases; J trimming: 4 bases; junction bases outside the gene matches: 5. Germline assignment: CDR1 LNHDA and CDR2 SQIVND (reference sequence). CDR3 protein: CASSMGQTGYGYTF. CDR3 nucleotides: TGTGCCAGTAGTATGGGACAGACAGGCTATGGCTACACCTTC.

The rearrangement links TRBV20-1 to TRBJ2-6, with no clear D. CDR3 size: 19 residues. Germline values: CDR1 DFQATT, CDR2 SNEGSKA (reference sequence). V was clipped by 0 bases and J by 2 bases, with 20 bases between them. In DNA form, the CDR3 reads TGCAGTGCTAGAGATAATGGGGTACGAGAAACGGCTGGGGCCAACGTCCTGACTTTC. This sequence encodes CSARDNGVRETAGANVLTF.

This sequence joins TRBV15 and TRBJ1-5; D is uncertain. Germline assignment: CDR1 LNHNV and CDR2 YYDKDF (reference sequence). With 1 base removed from V and 6 bases from J, the gap between germline ends came to 7 bases. The CDR3 is 13 amino acids. CDR3 bases: TGTGCCACCAGCAGAGTAATCGGTCAGCCCCAGCATTTT. Translating gives CATSRVIGQPQHF. The whole variable domain, filled in from reference TRBV15 and TRBJ1-5, reads DAMVIQNPRYQVTQFGKPVTLSCSQTLNHNVMYWYQQKSSQAPKLLFHYYDKDFNNEADTPDNFQSRRPNTSFCFLDIRSPGLGDTAMYLCATSRVIGQPQHFGDGTRLSIL.

The chain joins TRBV24-1 to TRBJ2-5; either TRBD1 or TRBD2 may fit D (5 bases each). The CDR3 has 15 residues. Trimming pared 4 bases from V and 0 bases from J, leaving 11 bases between. Germline values: CDR1 KGHDR, CDR2 SFDVKD. The DNA of the CDR3 is TGTGCCACCAGTGACCAACGGGACCACCAAGAGACCCAGTACTTC. Its protein product is CATSDQRDHQETQYF.

The rearrangement uses TRBV12-3 or TRBV12-4 and TRBJ1-1; 7 positions match TRBD1. This CDR3 spans 15 amino acids. After removal of 5 bases from V and 3 bases from J, the junction contained 9 bases not matched to a gene. The CDR3 region has the DNA TGTGCCAGCAGTCCTTACAGGGGTGAGGACACTGAAGCTTTCTTT. Translating gives CASSPYRGEDTEAFF.

The V call is TRBV10-1, the J call TRBJ2-2, with 7 bases aligning to TRBD1. The J segment lost 3 bases and the V segment lost 6 bases, leaving 1 base of the junction unmatched. Germline assignment: CDR1 WNHNN and CDR2 SYGVQD (reference sequence). There are 13 residues in the CDR3. CDR3 sequence reads: CASSTGDTGELFF. The CDR3 region has the DNA TGCGCCAGCAGCACAGGGGACACCGGGGAGCTGTTTTTT.

The chain employs TRBV2 and TRBJ1-2, with 8 bases fitting TRBD1. The CDR3 is made up of 12 amino acids. J gave up 6 bases and V 8 bases, and 5 bases lay outside the gene matches. The germline V gene encodes CDR1 SNHLY and CDR2 FYNNEI. CDR3 DNA: TGTGCCAGCCCGGACAGGGTCGATGGCTACACCTTC. This gives the protein CASPDRVDGYTF.

The genes are TRBV6-5 and TRBJ2-3; D may be TRBD1 (5 bases). The germline V gene has CDR1 MNHEY and CDR2 SVGAGI. V was pared by 0 bases and J by 6 bases, with 13 bases between. The CDR3 loop spans 15 amino acids. CDR3 nucleotide sequence: TGTGCCAGCAGTTACTCGATTGCAGGGATGGATACGCAGTATTTT. Amino acids: CASSYSIAGMDTQYF.

CDR3 protein: CSARQGPDNSPLHF. The CDR3 DNA sequence: TGCAGTGCTAGGCAGGGTCCCGACAATTCACCCCTCCACTTT. The chain joins TRBV20-1 to TRBJ1-6; TRBD1 is a possible D gene (5 bases). The CDR3 is made up of 14 amino acids. V lost 3 bases to trimming and J lost 7 bases, with 13 bases between them. From germline, CDR1 is DFQATT and CDR2 SNEGSKA (reference sequence).

The CDR3 region is CASSRGDEQYF. In DNA form, the CDR3 reads TGTGCCAGCAGCCGAGGGGACGAGCAGTACTTC. The chain has TRBV7-2 and TRBJ2-7; D may correspond to TRBD1 or TRBD2 (5 bases each). V was clipped by 5 bases and J by 5 bases, with 7 bases between them. The CDR3 loop spans 11 amino acids. CDR1 is SGHTA, CDR2 FQGNSA, per germline.

The V and J genes are TRBV4-1 and TRBJ2-2, with D perhaps matching TRBD1 (5 bases). Trimming took 6 bases from V and 1 from J, leaving 15 bases between them. The CDR3 spans 16 residues. CDR1 MGHRA and CDR2 YSYEKL come from the germline V gene. The CDR3 is CASRSPGIWNTGELFF. The CDR3 region has the DNA TGCGCCAGCAGGAGCCCAGGGATTTGGAACACCGGGGAGCTGTTTTTT.

The chain links TRBV6-4 to TRBJ2-6; D possibly corresponds to TRBD2 (6 bases). Trimming took 7 bases from V and 0 from J, leaving 13 bases between them. The CDR3 is 16 residues long. Looked up from germline, CDR1 is MRHNA and CDR2 is SNTAGT. In nucleotides, the CDR3 is TGTGCCAGCAATCGGGACTCAAGCTCTGGGGCCAACGTCCTGACTTTC. Translating gives CASNRDSSSGANVLTF.

V usage is TRBV4-3 and J usage is TRBJ2-1; TRBD1 matches 9 bases. This CDR3 has 16 amino acids. Germline assignment: CDR1 LGHNA and CDR2 YSLEER. Losses at the gene ends were 1 base for V and 1 base for J; bases not matched to a gene: 2. The CDR3 region has the DNA TGCGCCAGCAGCCAAGGGACAGGGGTGTCCTACAATGAGCAGTTCTTC. Amino acid sequence: CASSQGTGVSYNEQFF.

CDR3 region: CASRRTAHYLETQYF. The CDR3 bases are TGTGCCAGCAGACGGACTGCCCACTATTTAGAGACCCAGTACTTC. This chain uses TRBV6-5 with TRBJ2-5; D perhaps matches TRBD2 (5 bases). The CDR3 runs 15 residues. Trimming took 6 bases from V and 4 from J, leaving 18 bases between them. Germline CDR1 MNHEY, CDR2 SVGAGI.

This clonotype was counted once. This chain uses TRBV3-1 with TRBJ2-3; 9 nucleotides agree with TRBD2. This CDR3 has 18 residues. J gave up 6 bases and V 0 bases, and 13 bases lay outside the gene matches. The germline V gene encodes CDR1 LGHDT and CDR2 YNNKEL (reference sequence). The CDR3 here is CASSQDPYGLAGKDTQYF. Written as DNA, the CDR3 is TGTGCCAGCAGCCAAGACCCCTATGGGCTAGCGGGGAAGGATACGCAGTATTTT.

CDR3 DNA sequence: TGTGCCAGCAGCGTAGGAGACACCACCGGGGAGCTGTTTTTT. This sequence encodes CASSVGDTTGELFF. The V and J genes are TRBV9 and TRBJ2-2; no reliable D call. Germline CDR1 SGDLS, CDR2 YYNGEE. The length of the CDR3 is 14 residues. Trimming cost V 0 bases and J 4 bases, with 7 bases left between them.

The genes are TRBV2 and TRBJ1-2, with a possible D match to TRBD1 (5 bases). The V and J ends lost 8 bases and 3 bases respectively, with 25 bases between them. The CDR3 has 17 amino acids. Germline CDR1 reads SNHLY; CDR2 reads FYNNEI. As DNA, the CDR3 is TGTGCCAGCCCCGGGAGGACCTCGGTGATAGGGGACTATGGCTACACCTTC. As protein: CASPGRTSVIGDYGYTF.

CDR3 loop: CASSKDTGELFF. In DNA, the CDR3 is TGTGCCAGCAGTAAGGACACCGGGGAGCTGTTTTTT. The chain carries TRBV25-1 and TRBJ2-2; D ambiguous. This CDR3 has 12 amino acids. Deletions cut 5 bases from V and 3 bases from J, with 4 bases between. Germline loops: CDR1 MGHDK, CDR2 SYGVNS.

The CDR3, as DNA: TGTGCCAGCAGTGCCAATGAAAAACTGTTTTTT. Its translation: CASSANEKLFF. The gene calls are TRBV27 and TRBJ1-4; D call uncertain. This CDR3 contains 11 residues. The ends were cut back, 5 bases at V and 5 bases at J, with 3 bases in the middle. Germline CDR1 reads MNHEY; CDR2 reads SMNVEV (reference sequence). The full variable domain, completed using reference TRBV27 and TRBJ1-4, is EAQVTQNPRYLITVTGKKLTVTCSQNMNHEYMSWYRQDPGLGLRQIYYSMNVEVTDKGDVPEGYKVSRKEKRNFPLILESPSPNQTSLYFCASSANEKLFFGSGTQLSVL.